The 18 T cell receptor beta chains presented below share a single source sample, sequenced in a study of long-term antiretroviral therapy in people with HIV. Survey-level resolution applied to immunoSEQ assay v3.0. Profiled with immunoSEQ multiplex PCR; TCRdb holds only in-frame clones, not every one. The data hold some 25,000 clones, with roughly 80% observed a single time. Sequences were derived from unsorted PBMCs, sampled 3 years after starting antiretroviral therapy. All receptors come from a man aged 35 to 55 with HIV.

Here the CDR3 DNA reads TGTGCCAGCAGCTTAGATCCAGGGAATGGCAATCAGCCCCAGCATTTT. It translates to CASSLDPGNGNQPQHF. V usage is TRBV11-2 and J usage is TRBJ1-5, with D tentatively TRBD1 (5 bases). Germline loops: CDR1 SGHAT, CDR2 FQNNGV. CDR3 size: 16 residues. V was pared by 0 bases and J by 2 bases, with 11 bases between.

This chain connects TRBV5-8 to TRBJ2-1; D not resolved. The CDR3 runs to 13 residues. Germline values: CDR1 SGHTS, CDR2 YDEGEE. Trimming pared 0 bases from V and 7 bases from J, leaving 8 bases between. CDR3 sequence reads: CASSLGQINEQFF. The CDR3 region has the DNA TGTGCCAGCAGCTTGGGCCAGATAAATGAGCAGTTCTTC. Using reference TRBV5-8 and TRBJ2-1 for the parts outside the CDR3, the full variable domain is EAGVTQSPTHLIKTRGQQATLRCSPISGHTSVYWYQQALGLGLQFLLWYDEGEERNRGNFPPRFSGRQFPNYSSELNVNALELEDSALYLCASSLGQINEQFFGPGTRLTVL.

The rearrangement uses TRBV6-1 and TRBJ2-7, with 13 positions matching TRBD2. The CDR3 has 15 amino acids. Per the germline V gene, CDR1 is MNHNS and CDR2 is SASEGT. The trim removed 10 bases at V and 4 bases at J, leaving 10 bases unmatched. CDR3 sequence (DNA): TGTGCCATCCGACTAGCGGGAGGAAGGCAATACGAGCAGTACTTC. Amino acids: CAIRLAGGRQYEQYF.

This chain joins TRBV19 and TRBJ2-7; no reliable D call. The CDR3 is made up of 13 amino acids. Trimming stripped 6 bases from V and 4 bases from J, with 13 bases between. Germline V gives CDR1 LNHDA, CDR2 SQIVND (reference sequence). The CDR3 region is CASSQQISYEQYF. The DNA for the CDR3 is TGTGCCAGTAGCCAGCAGATATCATACGAGCAGTACTTC. Complete variable domain (other parts from reference TRBV19 and TRBJ2-7): DGGITQSPKYLFRKEGQNVTLSCEQNLNHDAMYWYRQDPGQGLRLIYYSQIVNDFQKGDIAEGYSVSREKKESFPLTVTSAQKNPTAFYLCASSQQISYEQYFGPGTRLTVT.

V usage is TRBV5-1 and J usage is TRBJ2-5; the match to TRBD1 covers 10 bases. J was trimmed by 2 bases and V by 4 bases; bases with no gene match: 2. From germline, CDR1 is SGHRS and CDR2 YFSETQ. The CDR3 consists of 14 residues. The CDR3 DNA is TGCGCCAGCAGCCGGGGACAGGGGCAAGAGACCCAGTACTTC. Encoded protein: CASSRGQGQETQYF. The variable domain in full, completed from reference TRBV5-1 and TRBJ2-5, reads KAGVTQTPRYLIKTRGQQVTLSCSPISGHRSVSWYQQTPGQGLQFLFEYFSETQRNKGNFPGRFSGRQFSNSRSEMNVSTLELGDSALYLCASSRGQGQETQYFGPGTRLLVL.

This chain joins TRBV7-2 and TRBJ2-4; D not resolved. Trimming removed 4 bases from V and 5 bases from J, with 12 bases in between. Germline loops: CDR1 SGHTA, CDR2 FQGNSA. The CDR3 has 14 amino acids. For the CDR3, the DNA is TGTGCCAGCAGCTCGCCGTTCGGGCAAAACATTCAGTACTTC. It translates to CASSSPFGQNIQYF.

The rearrangement uses TRBV29-1 and TRBJ1-4; D ambiguous. This CDR3 comprises 13 residues. The ends were cut back, 4 bases at V and 5 bases at J, with 11 bases in the middle. The germline V gene encodes CDR1 SQVTM and CDR2 ANQGSEA. CDR3 residues: CSVAETGNEKLFF. In DNA form, the CDR3 reads TGCAGCGTTGCCGAGACCGGGAATGAAAAACTGTTTTTT.

This clone was detected only once. The chain is built from TRBV2 and TRBJ1-1; D is ambiguous. Looked up from germline, CDR1 is SNHLY and CDR2 is FYNNEI. The CDR3 contains 15 residues. V was trimmed by 0 bases and J by 4 bases, leaving 12 bases between them. CDR3 sequence reads: CASSEARAGSTEAFF. CDR3 DNA: TGTGCCAGCAGTGAAGCGCGGGCGGGGAGCACTGAAGCTTTCTTT.

This clone was counted only a few times. The chain has TRBV7-9 and TRBJ1-1, with a possible D match to TRBD1 (5 bases). Germline V gene data show CDR1 as SEHNR and CDR2 as FQNEAQ (reference sequence). CDR3 size: 15 residues. With 3 bases removed from V and 1 base from J, the gap between germline ends came to 12 bases. CDR3: CASSLARDGNTEAFF. The CDR3 DNA follows: TGTGCCAGCAGCTTGGCCAGGGACGGGAACACTGAAGCTTTCTTT.

The chain combines TRBV19 with TRBJ1-5; TRBD1 might be the D (5 bases). The V end lost 6 bases, the J end lost 8 bases, and 14 bases lay between the germline ends. This CDR3 region has 13 residues. Germline assignment: CDR1 LNHDA and CDR2 SQIVND (reference sequence). CDR3: CASRGDPVKPQHF. The CDR3 DNA reads as TGTGCCAGTAGGGGGGACCCTGTGAAGCCCCAGCATTTT.

The chain is built from TRBV15 and TRBJ2-1, with D perhaps TRBD1 or TRBD2 (5 bases each). Trimming took 0 bases from V and 2 from J, leaving 11 bases between them. CDR3 length: 16 amino acids. The germline gives CDR1 LNHNV, CDR2 YYDKDF (reference sequence). CDR3 DNA: TGTGCCACCAGCAGAGATAGGGGAGCGACCTACAATGAGCAGTTCTTC. The encoded protein is CATSRDRGATYNEQFF.

As DNA, the CDR3 is TGTGCCAGCAGAGACCAGACTGGGGCCAACGTCCTGACTTTC. It codes for CASRDQTGANVLTF. The chain is built from TRBV14 and TRBJ2-6; D not certain. The CDR3 extends over 14 amino acids. Germline loops: CDR1 SGHDN, CDR2 FVKESK. V lost 6 bases to trimming and J lost 2 bases, with 8 bases between them.

The rearrangement uses TRBV10-3 and TRBJ1-2, with D unclear. The ends were cut back, 7 bases at V and 3 bases at J, with 12 bases in the middle. The CDR3 length is 13 residues. Germline V lookup: CDR1 ENHRY, CDR2 SYGVKD. CDR3 loop: CAITEIDDYGYTF. As DNA, the CDR3 is TGTGCCATCACCGAAATTGATGACTATGGCTACACCTTC.

This clone showed up just once. The chain is built from TRBV9 and TRBJ2-5; TRBD2 aligns across 9 bases. This CDR3 has 13 amino acids. Germline V gene sequence: CDR1 SGDLS, CDR2 YYNGEE. With V trimmed by 5 bases and J by 4 bases, 3 bases remained unmatched. The CDR3 reads CASSLTSGETQYF. CDR3 sequence (DNA): TGTGCCAGCAGTTTGACTAGCGGAGAGACCCAGTACTTC. Variable domain in full (rest from reference TRBV9 and TRBJ2-5): DSGVTQTPKHLITATGQRVTLRCSPRSGDLSVYWYQQSLDQGLQFLIQYYNGEERAKGNILERFSAQQFPDLHSELNLSSLELGDSALYFCASSLTSGETQYFGPGTRLLVL.

The CDR3 spells CASVTDTQYF. Here the CDR3 DNA reads TGTGCCAGCGTCACAGATACGCAGTATTTT. The rearrangement uses TRBV7-9 and TRBJ2-3; D is ambiguous. The length of the CDR3 is 10 residues. Germline CDR1 and CDR2: SEHNR and FQNEAQ (reference sequence). V gave up 8 bases and J gave up 2 bases, with 2 bases separating them.

The rearrangement links TRBV6-5 to TRBJ1-5; no reliable D call. Germline V gene sequence: CDR1 MNHEY, CDR2 SVGAGI. V was cut by 5 bases and J by 7 bases, with 12 bases left in between. The CDR3 sequence is 13 residues long. CDR3 DNA sequence: TGTGCCAGCAGTGCCGGTCCGGGACAGCCCCAGCATTTT. This translates into CASSAGPGQPQHF.

The chain couples TRBV2 to TRBJ2-1; 12 bases fit TRBD2. The germline CDR1 and CDR2 sequences are SNHLY and FYNNEI. The CDR3 has 17 amino acids. The V segment lost 2 bases and the J segment 4 bases; nucleotides outside the gene matches: 6. The CDR3 spells CASSERETSGRYNEQFF. Written as DNA, the CDR3 is TGTGCCAGCAGTGAACGGGAGACTAGCGGGAGATACAATGAGCAGTTCTTC.

This clone turned up a few times. The chain joins TRBV6-5 to TRBJ2-7; possible D gene TRBD1, 6 bases. The CDR3 runs to 13 residues. V shed 2 bases and J shed 3 bases, with 8 bases lying between them. Germline V lookup: CDR1 MNHEY, CDR2 SVGAGI. CDR3 in amino acids: CASSYDRLYEQYF. DNA for the CDR3: TGTGCCAGCAGTTACGACAGGCTCTACGAGCAGTACTTC.